This T cell receptor beta chain was documented in a study of T cells in Graves' hyperthyroidism and ophthalmopathy. Points from the study as a whole: Median prediction lead before ophthalmopathy onset was around 6.9 months with the model. Within blood appeared most thyroid clonotypes that had expanded above 0.001.

RNA transcripts provided the source from which TCR beta CDR3 regions were amplified. RT-PCR in the first round (using the HTBI primer set) targeted the TCR CDR3. A single record per CDR3 protein comes from TCRdb applying MiXCR to the multiplex PCR reads. The sample holds about 260,000 distinct CDR3 sequences; 20% to 25% are singletons and the top ten take roughly 60%. Clinical symptoms, serum thyroxine and TRAb, thyroid ultrasound and orbital computed tomography together formed the diagnostic basis. This clonotype was seen repeatedly, ten times or more. Its target is not known. There are 14 residues in the CDR3. J gave up 6 bases and V 5 bases, and 7 bases lay outside the gene matches. Germline assignment: CDR1 SNHLY and CDR2 FYNNEI.

The V and J genes are TRBV2 and TRBJ2-7, with 10 positions matching TRBD1. The clonotype comes from a man younger than 45 with Graves' ophthalmopathy. The material sequenced was blood. In nucleotides, the CDR3 is TGTGCCAGCAGTATTCCCGGGACAGGGGTCGAGCAGTACTTC. Protein sequence: CASSIPGTGVEQYF. Variable domain in full (rest from reference TRBV2 and TRBJ2-7): EPEVTQTPSHQVTQMGQEVILRCVPISNHLYFYWYRQILGQKVEFLVSFYNNEISEKSEIFDDQFSVERPDGSNFTLKIRSTKLEDSAMYFCASSIPGTGVEQYFGPGTRLTVT.